This T cell receptor beta chain stems from a study of T cells after yellow fever vaccination. TCRdb re-derived calls from the 5' RACE reads in MiXCR, one entry per CDR3 protein. The repertoire holds 300,000 to 450,000 distinct CDR3 sequences, with 6.2% as singletons. Germline V gives CDR1 LGHDT, CDR2 YNNKEL (reference sequence). Trimming pared 5 bases from V and 6 bases from J, leaving 17 bases between. The CDR3 consists of 15 residues. The sample holds a few counts of this clonotype. The clonotype comes from a man aged 30 to 39 who received the YFV17D yellow fever vaccine. The rearrangement uses TRBV3-1 and TRBJ2-1; D might be TRBD2 (5 bases). Specimen: PBMCs, collected 5 days after the yellow fever booster vaccination. This CDR3 is CASSSRGRTGNEQFF. The CDR3, as DNA: TGTGCCAGCAGCTCCCGTGGTCGGACTGGCAATGAGCAGTTCTTC.